This entry lists 4 T cell receptor beta chains sequenced from one sample in a study of Tregs in tolerant kidney transplant recipients. Using immunoSEQ multiplex PCR, the repertoire was profiled, and TCRdb retains in-frame clones only, with some absent. The repertoire holds approximately 98,000 clones, with around 90% as singletons. The source material was CD4+ T cells from blood, sampled before the transplant. The receptors originated from a human donor who received a combined kidney and bone marrow transplant.

The chain uses TRBV28 and TRBJ1-4; possible D gene TRBD1, 5 bases. Trimming removed 3 bases from V and 1 base from J, with 6 bases in between. Germline values: CDR1 MDHEN, CDR2 SYDVKM. This CDR3 is 14 amino acids long. This chain's CDR3 is CASSLGGTNEKLFF. In DNA form, the CDR3 reads TGTGCCAGCAGTTTGGGGGGAACTAATGAAAAACTGTTTTTT.

CDR3 protein: CASSPMTNTDTQYF. CDR3 in DNA: TGTGCCAGCTCACCAATGACTAACACAGATACGCAGTATTTT. This chain connects TRBV18 to TRBJ2-3; the D gene is possibly TRBD2 (5 bases). This CDR3 spans 14 amino acids. Per the germline V gene, CDR1 is KGHSH and CDR2 is LQKENI. V lost 2 bases to trimming and J lost 2 bases, with 8 bases between them.

J is TRBJ1-4 and V is TRBV2; 9 bases match TRBD1. The germline CDR1 and CDR2 sequences are SNHLY and FYNNEI. The length of the CDR3 is 15 residues. V gave up 6 bases and J gave up 5 bases; unmatched junction bases: 7. The CDR3 spells CASSPQGALNEKLFF. As DNA, the CDR3 is TGTGCCAGCAGCCCACAGGGGGCCTTGAATGAAAAACTGTTTTTT.

V and J are TRBV11-2 and TRBJ2-1, with D unclear. This CDR3 has 17 amino acids. Germline-derived CDR1 and CDR2 are SGHAT and FQNNGV. Between the trimmed V and J ends, which lost 4 bases and 0 bases, there was a span of 16 bases. The CDR3 DNA reads TGTGCCAGCAGCTGGCTACTTACCCCTAGCTCCTACAATGAGCAGTTCTTC. Its translation: CASSWLLTPSSYNEQFF.